This is a list of T cell receptor beta chains from one sample in a study of a mutant IDH1 vaccine in newly diagnosed glioma. TCRdb's table, derived via immunoSEQ multiplex PCR, lists solely in-frame clones and lacks some. The sample includes tens of thousands of clones, about 80% of them seen just once. Sequenced here: PBMCs, sampled from a glioma patient treated with radiotherapy, temozolomide or both. These receptors were taken from a woman between 50 and 59 years old with glioma. CDR3s include the opening cysteine and the closing phenylalanine or tryptophan. D genes are given only for firm matches. Clone size is stated in some rows and not others, as once, few, many or a class when expanded.

D,J,V,size,DNA,CDR3
TRBD1,TRBJ1-1,TRBV9,NA,TGTGCCAGCAGCGTAGGGACAGGGTTCGAAACGCCTGAAGCTTTCTTT,CASSVGTGFETPEAFF
NA,TRBJ2-3,TRBV10-3,once,TGTGCCATCAGCCCGGGATATAGCACAGATACGCAGTATTTT,CAISPGYSTDTQYF
TRBD1,TRBJ1-4,TRBV7-8,NA,TGTGCCAGCAGCTTATTTCAGGGGGCGACTAATGAAAAACTGTTTTTT,CASSLFQGATNEKLFF
NA,TRBJ1-1,TRBV27,NA,TGTGCCACCACCACCCGGGCAGGGCGGAACACTGAAGCTTTCTTT,CATTTRAGRNTEAFF
NA,TRBJ2-7,TRBV7-2,NA,TGTGCCAGCAGCCCACCTTGGGACGAGCAGTACTTC,CASSPPWDEQYF
TRBD1,TRBJ1-1,TRBV5-1,NA,TGCGCCAGCAGCATCGGACAGGGGGGTTACACTGAAGCTTTCTTT,CASSIGQGGYTEAFF
TRBD1,TRBJ1-1,TRBV2,NA,TGTGCCAGCGTCAGGGGGCTCACTGAAGCTTTCTTT,CASVRGLTEAFF
NA,TRBJ2-7,TRBV20-1,NA,TGCAGTGCTAGAGGGGACTACGAGCAGTACTTC,CSARGDYEQYF
NA,TRBJ2-7,TRBV30,NA,TGTGCCTGGAGTGCCCACCTAGTTGAGCAGTACTTC,CAWSAHLVEQYF
NA,TRBJ1-1,TRBV6-5,few,TGTGCCAGCAGTTACGGTTTGGGGGCGGAAGCTTTCTTT,CASSYGLGAEAFF
TRBD1,TRBJ1-6,TRBV30,NA,TGTGCCGCTAAGACAGGGAGTAATTCACCCCTCCACTTT,CAAKTGSNSPLHF
NA,TRBJ1-3,TRBV7-2,NA,TGTGCCAGCAGCTTAAAAGGGGCTGGAAACACCATATATTTT,CASSLKGAGNTIYF
TRBD1,TRBJ1-4,TRBV11-3,NA,TGTGCCAGCAGCTTAAAGGTAGGGGACAGTGTAATAACTAATGAAAAACTGTTTTTT,CASSLKVGDSVITNEKLFF
NA,TRBJ2-3,TRBV5-4,NA,TGTGCCAGCAGCTTGGCCTCGGGCAGCTGGACTCACACAGATACGCAGTATTTT,CASSLASGSWTHTDTQYF